The clone carrying this T cell receptor beta chain has only a few counts. Its antigen is not identified. To make TCR beta libraries, researchers used iRepertoire HTBI primers and Arm-PCR of CDR3 regions. TCRdb re-called the multiplex PCR reads with MiXCR, one entry per CDR3 protein. The table records some 370,000 distinct CDR3 sequences, about a fifth of them present only once. The data belong to a study of regulatory T cells in long-lasting Graves disease. Study-wide points: Persistent disease showed a preference for TRBV28, TRBJ1-2 and TRBJ2-5.

The time point: persistent/refractory GD, antithyroid drugs over 5 years with positive TRAb. RNA from PBMCs was the source of the TCR library. The germline V gene encodes CDR1 MDHEN and CDR2 SYDVKM. This CDR3 spans 16 amino acids. V shed 5 bases and J 3 bases; nucleotides not matched to a gene: 10. The chain is built from TRBV28 and TRBJ1-3; 7 nucleotides line up with TRBD1. The clonotype comes from a female donor with Graves disease. The source material was peripheral blood mononuclear cells (PBMCs), sampled when the disease was refractory, from a patient treated with antithyroid drugs. The CDR3 loop is CASSPTGTADGNTIYF. CDR3 nucleotides: TGTGCCAGCAGTCCGACGGGGACAGCTGATGGAAACACCATATATTTT.